This T cell receptor beta chain was obtained from a study of OX40 agonist ivuxolimab in advanced cancers. As for the study in general: Patients in the trial were receiving intravenous ivuxolimab every 2 weeks, at doses of 0.01 to 10 mg/kg. People in dose escalation had one of these cancers: hepatocellular carcinoma, melanoma, renal cell or head and neck cancer.

V was clipped by 0 bases and J by 12 bases, with 20 bases between them. Per germline, CDR1 MNHEY and CDR2 SVGAGI. This CDR3 has 16 residues. Measured with immunoSEQ multiplex PCR; TCRdb has only the in-frame clones, and not every one. Of roughly 69,000 clones listed, around 87% were seen once; the top ten hold roughly 4%. The receptor comes from an adult with an advanced solid tumor such as melanoma, head and neck, liver or kidney cancer. The chain combines TRBV6-5 with TRBJ1-4; a weak D match, TRBD1 (5 bases). Sequences were derived from CD4+ or CD8+ T cells sorted from blood, sampled in a trial of the OX40 agonist ivuxolimab. For the CDR3, the DNA is TGTGCCAGCAGTTACTCGAGGGGAGGCGCAGGAGAGGAACTGTTTTTT. Its translation is CASSYSRGGAGEELFF.